The source of this T cell receptor (beta chain) is a study of T cell responses to AZD1222 COVID-19 vaccine (dated by TCRdb to about 2021). About the study as a whole: TCR sequencing was performed for roughly 240 trial participants, of whom about 200 were given two doses of AZD1222 and around 25 were given two doses of MenACWY control vaccine. Trial participants were enrolled by age into subgroups of 18-55, 56-69 and 70-plus years, and approximately 150, 30 and 60 TCR-sequenced participants, respectively, were included in these subgroups. Study-wide findings and limitations: CD4 TCRs associated with the vaccine covered the entire spike protein, and the dominant responses were in regions 160-218 and 743-854. Reportedly, close to half of the unique spike-specific TCRs recognized epitopes lying outside the regions that are mutated in the B.1.351 and B.1.1.7 variants. Most participants were white British and females outnumbered males, and the authors suggested that clonal diversity may have been underestimated. Only five or six AZD1222 recipients were SARS-CoV-2 seropositive at baseline, limiting conclusions about previously exposed vaccinees. Because no day 14 peak-response samples were available, repertoires were characterized only after the peak T cell response. The 56-69-year group was small, and its depth increase did not reach significance, likely because of low power. Spike-specific TCR breadth and depth rose significantly after two AZD1222 doses compared with day 0 and with MenACWY recipients.

To note about this clone: This receptor's antigen is unknown. No much larger clone is present one base from it, and per-base qualities are unavailable.

The time point label of this sample denotes: about 28 days (+/-7) after the second vaccine dose. The sample's treatment or condition label, in plain terms: meningococcal conjugate vaccine given as trial control. Vaccinee samples came from UK trials COV001 and COV002, including a single-blind randomized controlled phase 2/3 trial of AZD1222 (ChAdOx1 nCoV-19) in healthy adults. Trial participant PBMC samples were collected at day 0 and day 28 after the second dose for TCRbeta chain sequencing. As encoded in the germline V gene, CDR1 is SQVTM while CDR2 is ANQGSEA. From its cysteine to its phenylalanine, the CDR3 spans 11 amino acids. Of all the DNA, just the CDR3 is kept, 33 bases in frame from base 1. V is reduced by 4 bases and J by 4 bases, leaving a spacing of 7 bases between them. The CDR3 regions of human TCRbeta chains were analyzed by immunosequencing. Regarding the original processing steps: TCRs in the repertoires were matched against a reference library of SARS-CoV-2-specific TCRs that had been generated with the MIRA antigen-specificity platform. Breadth was defined as the fraction of unique TCRs that were SARS-CoV-2-associated. Depth was defined as the fraction of total T cells that were SARS-CoV-2-associated. Using the MIRA data, every spike-specific TCR was mapped to the spike region that the TCR reacted to and assigned to either a CD4 or a CD8 class. Log10-transformed breadth and depth values were compared by one-way ANOVA with Sidak's multiple comparisons tests. In TCRdb, the immuneACCESS table is reduced to in-frame sequences with V and J assigned. These tables do not hold every clone; where another copy was compared, an unresolved V gene accounts for under half, and the others remain unexplained. V and J calls and clone size follow that table, whereas D and trimming were derived from the DNA. This sample gives roughly 130,000 clones in total; about 90% of them show up just once. The leading ten clones occupy around 6.9% of the sample.

The source was peripheral blood, collected 28 days after the second dose of the MenACWY control vaccine. The chain links TRBV29-1 with TRBJ2-5; no D segment can be confidently identified. The sequence was obtained from an adult who received the MenACWY meningococcal vaccine as a control. The DNA reads TGCAGCGTTGGCACGGGAGAGACCCAGTACTTC. Its protein reads: CSVGTGETQYF.